Given below is one T cell receptor (beta chain) in context. The antigen is undetermined. The PCR contained 60 Vbeta and 13 Jbeta primers. Clones were read by immunoSEQ multiplex PCR, and TCRdb kept only the in-frame ones, dropping some. The sample lists 90,000 to 120,000 clones, roughly 72% occurring once. This entry comes from a study of cytomegalovirus exposure and HLA in healthy donors. Overall study: A data release that came early held 80 million or so unique TCRs from HLA-typed donors.

Study observations and caveats: A later analysis linked a missense DCLRE1C variant to TCR beta V- and J-gene trimming. Compared with the roughly 730-donor mean, an Asian-associated ancestry cluster reportedly had fewer N-insertions, according to a later analysis. With high specificity and sensitivity, the classifier reportedly diagnosed cytomegalovirus status.

The CDR3 has 14 amino acids. Looked up from germline, CDR1 is MDHEN and CDR2 is SYDVKM. The V and J ends lost 2 bases and 2 bases respectively, with 9 bases between them. The chain has TRBV28 and TRBJ2-5; D is uncertain. This receptor was obtained from a man aged 25 to 40 in good health and CMV-seronegative. Sequencing was done on a sample of PBMCs. CDR3 sequence (DNA): TGTGCCAGCAGTTTAGACAAAGCTCAAGAGACCCAGTACTTC. Translated, it gives CASSLDKAQETQYF.